Following are 19 T cell receptor beta chains from one sample sequenced in a study of shared clonotypes between healthy human individuals. Assay: immunoSEQ multiplex PCR; the TCRdb copy retains only in-frame clones and omits some. The repertoire has roughly 1 million clones, 78% of them found once; the top ten carry roughly 0.56%. The source material was memory CD4+ T cells from PBMCs. Subset defined: CD45RA-negative fraction. Receptors were obtained from a man younger than 35 in good health. Some clones in this sample may be carry-over from other donors' samples.

The J gene is TRBJ2-5, the V gene TRBV7-2; 8 bases align to TRBD2. The CDR3 consists of 16 residues. Germline lookup yields CDR1 SGHTA and CDR2 FQGNSA. Losses at the gene ends were 1 base for V and 5 bases for J; bases not matched to a gene: 9. CDR3 nucleotide sequence: TGTGCCAGCAGCTTAGTCACCGGGACTAGAGTGGAGACCCAGTACTTC. Protein sequence: CASSLVTGTRVETQYF.

The genes are TRBV27 and TRBJ1-2; TRBD1 matches 8 bases. With 6 bases clipped from V and 1 base from J, the junction kept 7 bases outside the gene matches. Germline V gives CDR1 MNHEY, CDR2 SMNVEV (reference sequence). The CDR3 loop spans 15 amino acids. CDR3 residues: CASRPRTGRNYGYTF. In DNA, the CDR3 is TGTGCCAGCAGACCGCGGACAGGGCGTAACTATGGCTACACCTTC.

The CDR3 protein is CASSQDLGLAGLTDTQYF. The CDR3 DNA is TGCGCCAGCAGCCAAGATCTCGGGCTAGCGGGACTAACAGATACGCAGTATTTT. The chain is built from TRBV4-3 and TRBJ2-3; 9 nucleotides match TRBD2. This CDR3 region has 18 residues. The germline CDR1 and CDR2 sequences are LGHNA and YSLEER. The V gene end was trimmed by 0 bases and the J gene end by 3 bases; junction bases not matched to a gene: 10.

The rearrangement joins TRBV7-8 to TRBJ2-1, with D unresolved. The CDR3 has 11 residues. V was trimmed by 5 bases and J by 6 bases, leaving 5 bases between them. Looked up from germline, CDR1 is SGHVS and CDR2 is FQNEAQ. The CDR3 loop is CASSSSNEQFF. The CDR3 DNA follows: TGTGCCAGCAGCAGCAGCAATGAGCAGTTCTTC.

The J gene is TRBJ2-7, the V gene TRBV28; D may match TRBD1 or TRBD2 (6 bases each). The V and J ends lost 3 bases and 5 bases respectively, with 11 bases between them. Germline lookup yields CDR1 MDHEN and CDR2 SYDVKM. This CDR3 comprises 13 residues. The chain's CDR3 is CASSLWGADEQYF. The CDR3 DNA reads as TGTGCCAGCAGTTTGTGGGGGGCCGACGAGCAGTACTTC.

The V gene is TRBV19, the J gene TRBJ2-1, with 13 bases that match TRBD2. The trim removed 1 base at V and 4 bases at J, leaving 4 bases unmatched. CDR1 is LNHDA, CDR2 SQIVND, per germline (reference sequence). The CDR3 totals 17 residues. DNA for the CDR3: TGTGCCAGTAGTATAGTTACTAGCGGGAGGGAGTACAATGAGCAGTTCTTC. Translated: CASSIVTSGREYNEQFF.

This clone was recorded only once. The chain carries TRBV5-1 and TRBJ2-5, with D perhaps TRBD1 (7 bases). The V end lost 4 bases, the J end lost 3 bases, and 13 bases lay between the germline ends. The length of the CDR3 is 14 residues. Germline lookup yields CDR1 SGHRS and CDR2 YFSETQ. As DNA, the CDR3 is TGCGCCAGCAGCGCGGGACAGCAGAAAGAGACCCAGTACTTC. Its translation: CASSAGQQKETQYF.

The chain is built from TRBV7-6 and TRBJ2-5, with unresolved D. Trimming pared 1 base from V and 7 bases from J, leaving 7 bases between. CDR3 size: 12 residues. Germline loops: CDR1 SGHVS, CDR2 FNYEAQ. CDR3 sequence reads: CASSLEGGTQYF. The DNA of the CDR3 is TGTGCCAGCAGCTTAGAGGGCGGGACCCAGTACTTC.

This clone was seen just once. The chain links TRBV19 to TRBJ1-2, with a tentative D call TRBD1 (6 bases). This CDR3 is built from 15 residues. The ends were cut back, 8 bases at V and 1 base at J, with 17 bases in the middle. The germline V gene encodes CDR1 LNHDA and CDR2 SQIVND (reference sequence). CDR3 nucleotide sequence: TGTGCCAGTGTTGGGACATTCTTTTTTAACTATGGCTACACCTTC. This translates into CASVGTFFFNYGYTF.

CDR3 sequence reads: CASSRTSGGNTGELFF. In DNA, the CDR3 is TGTGCCAGCAGCCGGACTAGCGGGGGGAACACCGGGGAGCTGTTTTTT. The rearrangement joins TRBV7-8 to TRBJ2-2, with 13 bases that match TRBD2. Germline CDR1 reads SGHVS; CDR2 reads FQNEAQ. J lost 1 base, V lost 5 bases, and 1 base had no gene match. The CDR3 extends over 16 amino acids.

The V call is TRBV4-1, the J call TRBJ1-2, with unresolved D. The germline V gene has CDR1 MGHRA and CDR2 YSYEKL. Trimming took 3 bases from V and 3 from J, leaving 23 bases between them. This CDR3 region has 18 residues. The CDR3 DNA sequence: TGCGCCAGCAGCCAGGAAAACGGGAAAGCGAGTAAGGACTATGGCTACACCTTC. It is translated as CASSQENGKASKDYGYTF.

The CDR3 spells CASSGTANRQETQYF. DNA of the CDR3: TGTGCCAGCAGTGGTACAGCTAACCGCCAAGAGACCCAGTACTTC. V and J are TRBV2 and TRBJ2-5; unclear D gene. Trimming removed 4 bases at V and 1 base at J, with 13 bases between. The CDR3 has 15 residues. Germline V gives CDR1 SNHLY, CDR2 FYNNEI.

This clone came up once. As DNA, the CDR3 is TGCGCCAGCAGCCAAGTTGGTGGGGACAGGGGGCTTGGGGAGCTGTTTTTT. This encodes CASSQVGGDRGLGELFF. The gene calls are TRBV4-3 and TRBJ2-2, with 12 bases lining up with TRBD1. Unmatched junction bases numbered 8, after V lost 1 base and J lost 8 bases. The CDR3 is 17 residues long. Germline V gene lookup returns CDR1 LGHNA and CDR2 YSLEER.

The V and J genes are TRBV27 and TRBJ2-5; 7 bases align to TRBD2. The junction had 7 bases not matched to a gene; V was cut back by 1 base and J by 5 bases. The CDR3 consists of 15 residues. The germline gives CDR1 MNHEY, CDR2 SMNVEV (reference sequence). In DNA form, the CDR3 reads TGTGCCAGCAGTTTATTACGGGGGGTTGGGGAGACCCAGTACTTC. This sequence encodes CASSLLRGVGETQYF.

This rearrangement joins TRBV11-2 to TRBJ2-4, with D unclear. V dropped 5 bases and J dropped 7 bases, with 21 bases sitting between them. CDR1 SGHAT and CDR2 FQNNGV come from the germline V gene. The CDR3 length is 16 residues. The CDR3 sequence is CASSRIVDGIGNIQYF. DNA for the CDR3: TGTGCCAGCAGCCGAATCGTAGACGGCATAGGGAACATTCAGTACTTC.

This clone has just a few counts. V is TRBV7-2 and J is TRBJ2-5; 11 nucleotides match TRBD2. V dropped 1 base and J dropped 4; count of bases not matched to a gene: 5. Germline V CDR1 and CDR2: SGHTA, FQGNSA. CDR3 length equals 16 residues. CDR3 residues: CASSLGMLAGGETQYF. DNA for the CDR3: TGTGCCAGCAGCTTAGGAATGCTAGCGGGAGGAGAGACCCAGTACTTC.

A few counts support this clone. The sample has other DNA sequences that encode this CDR3 too. The CDR3 DNA follows: TGTGCCAGCAGCTTAGGAAGTAGCGCTTCCTACGAGCAGTACTTC. Encoded protein: CASSLGSSASYEQYF. The chain recombines TRBV7-2 with TRBJ2-7, with TRBD2 as a possible D gene (5 bases). Trimming took off 1 base at V and 1 base at J, with 11 bases between the two ends. The V gene's germline CDR1 is SGHTA and CDR2 FQGNSA. The CDR3 length is 15 residues.

This clone showed up just once. This sequence joins TRBV27 and TRBJ1-1; D call uncertain. Germline CDR1 is MNHEY and CDR2 is SMNVEV (reference sequence). Trimming left V 6 bases short and J 6 bases short, with 14 bases between. CDR3 length: 13 residues. The CDR3 nucleotides read TGTGCCAGCAGACTACAAAGGGCGGCTGAAGCTTTCTTT. Its protein is CASRLQRAAEAFF.

This clone has just one count. This same CDR3 is encoded by further DNA sequences in the sample. The chain joins TRBV5-6 to TRBJ1-5; D is undetermined. Germline V gives CDR1 SGHDT, CDR2 YYEEEE. V lost 1 base to trimming and J lost 1 base, with 6 bases between them. This CDR3 has 14 amino acids. This CDR3 reads CASSLFISNQPQHF. The CDR3 DNA reads as TGTGCCAGCAGCTTGTTTATCAGCAATCAGCCCCAGCATTTT.